The table lists the clone carrying this TCR beta chain with a few counts. Its antigen is not identified. The data were obtained in a study of T-cell memory formation after mild COVID-19. Study-level findings and limits: Day 15 to 85 contracting clones showed balanced CD4/CD8; day 15 to 37 expanders favored CD4+. Whether day 37 second-wave clones are SARS-CoV-2-specific was not confirmed.

V was trimmed by 6 bases and J by 0 bases, leaving 21 bases between them. CDR3 length: 18 residues. CDR1 MNHEY and CDR2 SVGAGI come from the germline V gene. Amplification by 5'RACE using constant-segment primers produced TCR alpha and TCR beta cDNA libraries that carried sample barcodes and UMIs. Via MiXCR, TCRdb re-called the 5' RACE reads, giving one row per CDR3 protein. In the table there are more than 110,000 distinct CDR3 sequences, 25% of which are singletons. The sequencing input was PBMCs or a T cell subset sorted from them (not recorded which). The TCR sequence derives from an adult woman who had mild COVID-19 (a few samples of this study predate the infection). Cell type and time point are not known. The chain is built from TRBV6-5 and TRBJ1-5, with D perhaps TRBD1 (6 bases). CDR3 amino acids: CASRTGRGDPYSNQPQHF. The CDR3 region has the DNA TGTGCCAGCAGAACAGGGAGGGGGGACCCGTATAGCAATCAGCCCCAGCATTTT.